This TCR beta chain was documented in a study of monozygotic twins with inflammatory bowel disease. With regard to this clonotype: Its antigen is unknown.

Using the 5' RACE reads, TCRdb records one entry per CDR3 protein without DNA. In total, the table holds more than 350,000 distinct CDR3 sequences. General study findings and limits: Patient-specific immunosuppressive treatments may have made repertoires more variable. A single strong clonotype or signal linked to IBD was not supported. Fewer clonotypes were shared with others by IBD patients than by healthy twins, especially with disease activity.

The CDR3 totals 18 residues. The V gene is TRBV21-1, the J gene TRBJ2-6; the TCRdb call, TRBD2, lacks DNA for checking. TRBV21-1 is given as a pseudogene. The sample was blood. The receptor was derived from a human donor with ulcerative colitis or Crohn's disease, or a healthy co-twin of an affected twin (not recorded which). The CDR3 is CASSKVRPRLSGANVLTF.